This TCR beta chain appears in the sequencing data of a study of technical replicates of blood from several donors. CDR1 and CDR2 from the germline V gene are SGHTA and FQGNSA. This CDR3 is built from 14 residues. Trimming removed 5 bases from V and 9 bases from J; junction bases left unmatched: 9. Only in-frame clones appear in the TCRdb table, and some are missing; sequencing was by immunoSEQ multiplex PCR. The sample includes around 80,000 clones, 98% of them seen just once. Sequencing used T cells isolated from PBMCs. This chain joins TRBV7-2 and TRBJ2-1, with 8 positions matching TRBD2. The TCR comes from a human donor in good health. In DNA form, the CDR3 reads TGTGCCAGCAGCATTCGACTAGCGACTAGTGAGCAGTTCTTC. This codes for CASSIRLATSEQFF.